This is a list of T cell receptor beta chains from one sample in a study of T cell repertoires in cytomegalovirus infection. Via MiXCR, TCRdb re-called the reads, giving one row per CDR3 protein. This sample yields just under 550,000 distinct CDR3 sequences, of which more than 25% are seen a single time; about 12% belongs to the top ten. The source material was PBMCs. The origin of the receptors is a human donor in good health (CMV status not recorded). Some clones in this sample may be carry-over from other donors' samples. The CDR3 runs from the conserved cysteine through the conserved F or W. The order of the fields is V gene, clone size, D gene, J gene, CDR3 protein, CDR3 DNA. The D gene is left open where the match is weak. The size of a clone is reported for some rows only, either as once, few or many, or as a class for expanded clones.

v_gene: TRBV6-6; abundance: NA; d_gene: TRBD1; j_gene: TRBJ1-1; CDR3aa: CASSNQGANTEAFF; CDR3nt: TGTGCCAGCAGCAACCAGGGGGCCAACACTGAAGCTTTCTTT
v_gene: TRBV7-8; abundance: many; d_gene: NA; j_gene: TRBJ2-1; CDR3aa: CASSLGKRYEQFF; CDR3nt: TGTGCCAGCAGCCTCGGGAAACGGTATGAGCAGTTCTTC
v_gene: TRBV6-5; abundance: NA; d_gene: TRBD1; j_gene: TRBJ2-1; CDR3aa: CASSYRGNEQFF; CDR3nt: TGTGCCAGCAGCTACAGGGGGAATGAGCAGTTCTTC
v_gene: TRBV2; abundance: NA; d_gene: TRBD2; j_gene: TRBJ2-1; CDR3aa: CASSITSGQRGEQFF; CDR3nt: TGTGCCAGCAGTATAACTAGCGGCCAAAGGGGTGAGCAGTTCTTC
v_gene: TRBV19; abundance: few; d_gene: NA; j_gene: TRBJ2-3; CDR3aa: CAVASRADTQYF; CDR3nt: TGTGCCGTGGCTAGCAGGGCAGATACGCAGTATTTT
v_gene: TRBV7-9; abundance: NA; d_gene: TRBD1; j_gene: TRBJ1-4; CDR3aa: CASSSWDRGLNEKLFF; CDR3nt: TGTGCCAGCAGCTCGTGGGACAGGGGGCTGAATGAAAAACTGTTTTTT
v_gene: TRBV4-3; abundance: few; d_gene: NA; j_gene: TRBJ2-2; CDR3aa: CASSQGPRAANTGELFF; CDR3nt: TGCGCCAGCAGCCAAGGGCCGAGAGCGGCGAACACCGGGGAGCTGTTTTTT
v_gene: TRBV6-1; abundance: NA; d_gene: NA; j_gene: TRBJ2-5; CDR3aa: CASSQGTQYF; CDR3nt: TGTGCCAGCTCTCAGGGGACCCAGTACTTC
v_gene: TRBV28; abundance: NA; d_gene: TRBD1; j_gene: TRBJ1-6; CDR3aa: CASSSRQGRDSPLHF; CDR3nt: TGTGCCAGCAGCTCCCGACAGGGAAGGGATTCACCCCTCCACTTT
v_gene: TRBV12-3/TRBV12-4; abundance: few; d_gene: NA; j_gene: TRBJ1-4; CDR3aa: CASSLFQTPHEKLFF; CDR3nt: TGTGCCAGCAGTCTCTTTCAGACACCTCATGAAAAACTGTTTTTT
v_gene: TRBV12-3/TRBV12-4; abundance: few; d_gene: NA; j_gene: TRBJ1-2; CDR3aa: CASSLKRRSYYGYTF; CDR3nt: TGTGCCAGCAGTTTAAAGAGACGGTCTTACTATGGCTACACCTTC
v_gene: TRBV7-9; abundance: NA; d_gene: NA; j_gene: TRBJ1-2; CDR3aa: CASSPHQYGYTF; CDR3nt: TGTGCCAGCAGCCCCCATCAGTATGGCTACACCTTC
v_gene: TRBV7-2; abundance: few; d_gene: NA; j_gene: TRBJ2-3; CDR3aa: CASSVTRDTQYF; CDR3nt: TGTGCCAGCAGCGTAACTAGAGATACGCAGTATTTT
v_gene: TRBV6-1; abundance: NA; d_gene: NA; j_gene: TRBJ2-1; CDR3aa: CASSAYGAKQFF; CDR3nt: TGTGCCAGCAGCGCTTATGGGGCTAAGCAGTTCTTC
v_gene: TRBV6-2/TRBV6-3; abundance: once; d_gene: NA; j_gene: TRBJ2-1; CDR3aa: CANRTEWVGRRDEQFF; CDR3nt: TGTGCCAACCGAACCGAGTGGGTGGGAAGAAGAGATGAGCAGTTCTTC
v_gene: TRBV2; abundance: NA; d_gene: TRBD2; j_gene: TRBJ2-1; CDR3aa: CASTGLATVNEQFF; CDR3nt: TGTGCCAGCACGGGACTAGCGACAGTTAATGAGCAGTTCTTC
v_gene: TRBV24-1; abundance: NA; d_gene: NA; j_gene: TRBJ2-1; CDR3aa: CATRGITYNEQFF; CDR3nt: TGTGCCACCCGCGGGATCACCTACAATGAGCAGTTCTTC
v_gene: TRBV27; abundance: NA; d_gene: TRBD1; j_gene: TRBJ2-3; CDR3aa: CASRSDRGYTDTQYF; CDR3nt: TGTGCCAGCAGATCGGACAGGGGATACACAGATACGCAGTATTTT
v_gene: TRBV20-1; abundance: once; d_gene: TRBD1; j_gene: TRBJ2-5; CDR3aa: CSARGDSGSETQYF; CDR3nt: TGCAGTGCTAGGGGGGACAGTGGATCGGAGACCCAGTACTTC
v_gene: TRBV7-2; abundance: many; d_gene: NA; j_gene: TRBJ2-5; CDR3aa: CASSLVRTRPQETQYF; CDR3nt: TGTGCCAGCAGCTTAGTCAGAACTAGACCCCAAGAGACCCAGTACTTC
v_gene: TRBV7-2; abundance: few; d_gene: TRBD1; j_gene: TRBJ2-3; CDR3aa: CASSPGTAQTQYF; CDR3nt: TGTGCCAGCAGCCCCGGGACAGCCCAAACGCAGTATTTT
v_gene: TRBV12-3/TRBV12-4; abundance: few; d_gene: TRBD2; j_gene: TRBJ2-1; CDR3aa: CASRSSGVYEQFF; CDR3nt: TGTGCCAGCAGATCTAGCGGGGTCTATGAGCAGTTCTTC
v_gene: TRBV7-9; abundance: few; d_gene: TRBD2; j_gene: TRBJ2-1; CDR3aa: CASSLTGLAGESGNEQFF; CDR3nt: TGTGCCAGCAGCTTAACCGGACTAGCGGGAGAATCGGGCAATGAGCAGTTCTTC
v_gene: TRBV28; abundance: many; d_gene: NA; j_gene: TRBJ2-1; CDR3aa: CASSLSRRDAYYNEQFF; CDR3nt: TGTGCCAGCAGTTTATCTCGCCGCGACGCATACTACAATGAGCAGTTCTTC
v_gene: TRBV6-1; abundance: few; d_gene: TRBD2; j_gene: TRBJ2-2; CDR3aa: CASSQRTSGAPETGELFF; CDR3nt: TGTGCCAGCAGTCAGCGGACTAGCGGGGCCCCTGAGACCGGGGAGCTGTTTTTT
v_gene: TRBV6-1; abundance: NA; d_gene: TRBD1; j_gene: TRBJ2-7; CDR3aa: CASRSGPQTGGWGGEQYF; CDR3nt: TGTGCCAGCAGGTCCGGTCCTCAGACAGGGGGCTGGGGGGGCGAGCAGTACTTC
v_gene: TRBV7-2; abundance: many; d_gene: NA; j_gene: TRBJ2-3; CDR3aa: CASSLGGSDTQYF; CDR3nt: TGTGCCAGCAGCTTAGGGGGATCAGATACGCAGTATTTT
v_gene: TRBV9; abundance: NA; d_gene: NA; j_gene: TRBJ2-1; CDR3aa: CASSVEARIASYNEQFF; CDR3nt: TGTGCCAGCAGCGTAGAGGCCAGGATAGCGAGTTACAATGAGCAGTTCTTC
v_gene: TRBV6-2/TRBV6-3; abundance: NA; d_gene: NA; j_gene: TRBJ2-1; CDR3aa: CASSYGIKFNEQFF; CDR3nt: TGTGCCAGCAGTTACGGGATAAAGTTCAATGAGCAGTTCTTC
v_gene: TRBV4-1; abundance: many; d_gene: NA; j_gene: TRBJ2-1; CDR3aa: CASSPSGTQYNEQFF; CDR3nt: TGCGCCAGCAGCCCATCAGGAACCCAATACAATGAGCAGTTCTTC
v_gene: TRBV7-2; abundance: many; d_gene: NA; j_gene: TRBJ2-1; CDR3aa: CASTWGGNEQFF; CDR3nt: TGTGCCAGCACCTGGGGAGGCAATGAGCAGTTCTTC
v_gene: TRBV23-1; abundance: NA; d_gene: NA; j_gene: TRBJ1-5; CDR3aa: CASSQSCGQPQHF; CDR3nt: TGCGCCAGCAGTCAATCTTGCGGTCAGCCCCAGCATTTT
v_gene: TRBV7-9; abundance: NA; d_gene: TRBD2; j_gene: TRBJ2-1; CDR3aa: CASSSPLSGRTYNEQFF; CDR3nt: TGTGCCAGCAGTTCGCCATTAAGCGGGAGGACCTACAATGAGCAGTTCTTC
v_gene: TRBV10-3; abundance: NA; d_gene: TRBD2; j_gene: TRBJ2-1; CDR3aa: CAISVAGAEQFF; CDR3nt: TGTGCCATCAGTGTAGCGGGAGCTGAGCAGTTCTTC
v_gene: TRBV19; abundance: NA; d_gene: NA; j_gene: TRBJ2-5; CDR3aa: CASSTGTGGLTQYF; CDR3nt: TGTGCCAGCAGTACCGGGACGGGTGGTTTGACCCAGTACTTC
v_gene: TRBV24-1; abundance: many; d_gene: TRBD2; j_gene: TRBJ2-1; CDR3aa: CATSSAGAQGYNEQFF; CDR3nt: TGTGCCACCAGCTCCGCGGGAGCCCAAGGGTACAATGAGCAGTTCTTC
v_gene: TRBV7-9; abundance: few; d_gene: NA; j_gene: TRBJ2-3; CDR3aa: CASSLPPPQDGDTQYF; CDR3nt: TGTGCCAGCAGCTTGCCCCCACCGCAGGACGGAGATACGCAGTATTTT
v_gene: TRBV5-1; abundance: NA; d_gene: TRBD1; j_gene: TRBJ2-5; CDR3aa: CASSLGDSKETQYF; CDR3nt: TGCGCCAGCAGCTTGGGGGACAGCAAAGAGACCCAGTACTTC
v_gene: TRBV7-8; abundance: few; d_gene: NA; j_gene: TRBJ2-1; CDR3aa: CASSLVANNEQFF; CDR3nt: TGTGCCAGCAGCTTAGTAGCGAACAATGAGCAGTTCTTC
v_gene: TRBV6-1; abundance: many; d_gene: NA; j_gene: TRBJ2-7; CDR3aa: CASSERQTYEQYF; CDR3nt: TGTGCCAGCAGTGAGCGGCAGACCTACGAGCAGTACTTC
v_gene: TRBV30; abundance: NA; d_gene: NA; j_gene: TRBJ2-2; CDR3aa: CAWSVGHLNTGELFF; CDR3nt: TGTGCCTGGAGTGTGGGGCACCTGAACACCGGGGAGCTGTTTTTT
v_gene: TRBV25-1; abundance: few; d_gene: TRBD2; j_gene: TRBJ2-1; CDR3aa: CASRDGLAGNSYNEQFF; CDR3nt: TGTGCCAGCAGAGACGGGCTAGCGGGAAACTCCTACAATGAGCAGTTCTTC
v_gene: TRBV7-3; abundance: few; d_gene: NA; j_gene: TRBJ2-2; CDR3aa: CASSGASGELFF; CDR3nt: TGTGCCAGCAGTGGGGCTTCCGGGGAGCTGTTTTTT
v_gene: TRBV7-6; abundance: NA; d_gene: NA; j_gene: TRBJ1-2; CDR3aa: CASSLVNKNYGYTF; CDR3nt: TGTGCCAGCAGCTTAGTTAACAAGAACTATGGCTACACCTTC
v_gene: TRBV7-2; abundance: many; d_gene: NA; j_gene: TRBJ2-2; CDR3aa: CASSLFASENTGELFF; CDR3nt: TGTGCCAGCAGCTTATTTGCTAGCGAGAACACCGGGGAGCTGTTTTTT